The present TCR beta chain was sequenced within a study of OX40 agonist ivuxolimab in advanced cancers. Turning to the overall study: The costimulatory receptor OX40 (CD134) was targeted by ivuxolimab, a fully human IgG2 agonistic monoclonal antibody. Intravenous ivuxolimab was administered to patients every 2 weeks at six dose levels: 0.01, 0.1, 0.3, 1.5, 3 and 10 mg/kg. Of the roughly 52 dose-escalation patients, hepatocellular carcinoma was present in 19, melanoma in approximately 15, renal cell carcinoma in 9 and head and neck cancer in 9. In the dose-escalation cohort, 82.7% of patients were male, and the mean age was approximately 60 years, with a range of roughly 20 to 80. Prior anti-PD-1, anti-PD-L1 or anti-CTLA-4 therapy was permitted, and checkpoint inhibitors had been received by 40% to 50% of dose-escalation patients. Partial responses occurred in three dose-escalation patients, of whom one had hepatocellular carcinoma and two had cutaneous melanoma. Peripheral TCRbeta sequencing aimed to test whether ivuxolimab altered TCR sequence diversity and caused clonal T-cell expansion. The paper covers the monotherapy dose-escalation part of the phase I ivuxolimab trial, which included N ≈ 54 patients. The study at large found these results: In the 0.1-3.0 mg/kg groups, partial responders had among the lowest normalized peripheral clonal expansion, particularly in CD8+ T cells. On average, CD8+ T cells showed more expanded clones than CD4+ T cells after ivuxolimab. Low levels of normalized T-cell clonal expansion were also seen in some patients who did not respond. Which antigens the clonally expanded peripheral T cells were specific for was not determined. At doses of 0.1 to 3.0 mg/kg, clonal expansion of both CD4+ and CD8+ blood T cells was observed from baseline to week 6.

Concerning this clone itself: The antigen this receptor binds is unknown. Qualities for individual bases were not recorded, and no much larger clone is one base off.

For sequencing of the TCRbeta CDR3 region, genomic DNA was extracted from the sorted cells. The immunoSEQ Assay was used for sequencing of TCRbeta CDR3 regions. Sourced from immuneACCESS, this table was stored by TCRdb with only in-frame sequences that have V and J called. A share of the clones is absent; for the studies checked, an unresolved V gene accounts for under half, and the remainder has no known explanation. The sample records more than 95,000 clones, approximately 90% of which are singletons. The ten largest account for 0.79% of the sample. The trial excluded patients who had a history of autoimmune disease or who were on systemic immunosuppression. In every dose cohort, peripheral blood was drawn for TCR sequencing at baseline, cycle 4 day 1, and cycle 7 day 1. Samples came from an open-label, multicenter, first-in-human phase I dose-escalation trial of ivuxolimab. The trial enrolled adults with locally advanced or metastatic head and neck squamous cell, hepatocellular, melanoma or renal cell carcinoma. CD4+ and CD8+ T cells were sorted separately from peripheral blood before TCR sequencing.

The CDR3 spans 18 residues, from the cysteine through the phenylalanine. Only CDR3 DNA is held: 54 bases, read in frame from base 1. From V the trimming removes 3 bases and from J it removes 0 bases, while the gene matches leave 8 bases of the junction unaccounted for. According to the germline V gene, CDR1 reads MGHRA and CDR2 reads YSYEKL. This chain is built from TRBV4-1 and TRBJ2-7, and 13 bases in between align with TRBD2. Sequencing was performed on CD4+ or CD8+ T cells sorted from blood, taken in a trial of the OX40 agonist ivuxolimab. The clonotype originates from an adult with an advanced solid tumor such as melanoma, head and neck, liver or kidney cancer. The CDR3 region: CASSHLEGLAGASYEQYF. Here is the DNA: TGCGCCAGCAGCCATTTGGAAGGACTAGCGGGGGCCTCCTACGAGCAGTACTTC.